This T cell receptor beta chain stems from a study of cytomegalovirus exposure and HLA in healthy donors. General study findings and limits: Reports described diagnosis of cytomegalovirus status by the classifier as highly specific and sensitive. TCR beta sequences reportedly predicted most subjects' HLA-A and HLA-B alleles accurately.

Amplification used 60 Vbeta primers and 13 Jbeta primers. TCRdb's copy holds only in-frame clones and misses some; the assay was immunoSEQ multiplex PCR. The sample has 90,000 or so clones, approximately 71% seen once. In its sample, this clone was seen once. Its antigen is unknown. At sampling all donors were nominally healthy, likely with unrecorded immune exposures. The sequenced sample was PBMCs. This TCR was sampled from a woman aged 18-29 years in good health and CMV-seropositive.

CDR3 region: CASSLPGQGYEQYF. As DNA, the CDR3 is TGTGCCAGCAGCTTACCGGGACAGGGGTACGAGCAGTACTTC. The rearrangement joins TRBV5-4 to TRBJ2-5; 10 bases fit TRBD1. The end of the DNA is better explained by TRBJ2-7, so the J call may be wrong. This CDR3 region has 14 residues. Germline V gives CDR1 SGHNT, CDR2 YYREEE (reference sequence).